One sample yielded the 4 T cell receptor beta chains listed below, sequenced in a study of response to subunit inactivated influenza vaccine. Each CDR3 protein gets one entry after TCRdb re-called the RT-PCR reads with MiXCR. The sample shows 500,000 to 700,000 distinct CDR3 sequences, around a quarter of them seen only once. This sample was shared with a second study, whose subject was T cells expressing NK-cell markers. That paper adds: Template switching by 5'RACE with UMIs generated the TCR beta cDNA.

Sequenced here: CD4+ T cells sorted from PBMCs, sampled roughly 13 days after vaccination. The receptors were gathered from a man aged 50 to 60 who received an inactivated influenza vaccine.

This clonotype was counted a few times. The CDR3 reads CASSQDLTSRETQYF. The CDR3 nucleotides read TGTGCCAGCAGCCAGGACTTGACTAGTAGGGAGACCCAGTACTTC. The rearrangement joins TRBV4-2 to TRBJ2-5; a weak D match, TRBD2 (6 bases). The CDR3 extends over 15 amino acids. Germline CDR1 and CDR2: LGHNA and YNFKEQ. V lost 3 bases to trimming and J lost 5 bases, with 16 bases between them.

Only a few counts were recorded for this clonotype. The chain has TRBV12-3 or TRBV12-4 and TRBJ1-6; the D gene is possibly TRBD1 (6 bases). The CDR3 is made up of 16 amino acids. Trimming stripped 4 bases from V and 7 bases from J, with 17 bases between. Written as DNA, the CDR3 is TGTGCCAGCAGTTCCTCCCCAGGGGCAGGCAATTCACCCCTCCACTTT. It specifies CASSSSPGAGNSPLHF.

This clonotype was picked up a small number of times. V usage is TRBV7-2 and J usage is TRBJ2-1; TRBD1 or TRBD2 may be the D gene (5 bases each). This CDR3 contains 15 residues. Germline loops: CDR1 SGHTA, CDR2 FQGNSA. With 5 bases removed from V and 4 bases from J, the gap between germline ends came to 15 bases. CDR3 sequence: CASSLGPNSYNEQFF. The DNA for the CDR3 is TGTGCCAGCAGCCTGGGACCGAATTCTTACAATGAGCAGTTCTTC.

This CDR3 is CAWSLSGVQGTQYF. The CDR3 region has the DNA TGTGCCTGGAGCCTTAGCGGCGTACAAGGTACGCAGTATTTT. The chain links TRBV30 to TRBJ2-3, with a possible D match to TRBD2 (6 bases). V was cut by 3 bases and J by 8 bases, with 18 bases left in between. This CDR3 region has 14 residues. Germline CDR1 and CDR2: GTSNPN and SVGIG (reference sequence).